The present TCR beta chain was sequenced within a study of T cells in Graves' hyperthyroidism and ophthalmopathy. This clonotype was observed at least ten times. Antigen: not known. Overall study results and limits: In the analysis, a 13 V-J model separated ophthalmopathy from stable hyperthyroidism.

RNA transcripts provided the source from which TCR beta CDR3 regions were amplified. First-round RT-PCR of the TCR CDR3 relied on the HTBI primer set. TCRdb ran MiXCR on the multiplex PCR reads and lists one entry per CDR3 protein. The sample holds more than 550,000 distinct CDR3 sequences, 17% seen once. The CDR3 spans 14 residues. CDR1 and CDR2 from the germline V gene are SNHLY and FYNNEI. Trimming removed 8 bases from V and 1 base from J, with 12 bases in between. Sequenced sample: blood. The sequence was obtained from a man aged 50-59 years with Graves' hyperthyroidism. The chain combines TRBV2 with TRBJ1-3, with unresolved D. CDR3 coding DNA: TGTGCCAGCCGATTGACGGAATCTGGAAACACCATATATTTT. It encodes CASRLTESGNTIYF.